This T cell receptor beta chain was observed in a study of low-dose radiotherapy and immunotherapy resistance in tumors (dated by TCRdb to the early 2020s). About the investigation overall: Patients in Cohort 1 were given 0.5 Gy per fraction every 2 weeks, and the prescribed total PTV dose was 6.5 Gy. Aspirin 300 mg was taken orally once daily by patients for four cycles, starting on cycle 1 day 1. The translational analysis covered eight patients: three from the first dose cohort and the first five from the second dose cohort. Cyclophosphamide 200 mg/m2 was administered intravenously every two weeks, one day before each radiation and immunotherapy administration. For Cohort 2, the dose was 1 Gy per fraction given every two weeks, adding up to 13 Gy in total across 26 weeks. The trial did not randomize participants into treatment groups. Patients were given nivolumab as a 240 mg flat dose every two weeks and ipilimumab at 1 mg/kg every six weeks, with both drugs delivered intravenously.

On this clonotype: No cognate antigen has been identified for it. One base away there is no much larger clone; base qualities are not given.

First-strand cDNA was synthesized using Superscript III and a set of TRAV- and TRBV-specific primers, so that both TCRalpha and TCRbeta chains were covered. A roughly 20-cycle PCR with Phusion amplified the TCRs, pairing a constant-region primer with the adapter that was attached to the V primers. Amplification of the isolated mRNA was done with the MessageAmp II aRNA Amplification Kit, which involved a roughly 17-hour in vitro transcription at 37 degrees C. The Dynabeads mRNA DIRECT Purification Kit was used to isolate the mRNA for TCR sequencing. A second approximately 23-cycle Phusion PCR added indexed Illumina adapters, and products were purified with AMPure XP beads. Deep sequencing of the TCRalpha and TCRbeta libraries was carried out on an Illumina MiniSeq instrument. Concerning the study's data processing: Using custom Perl scripts, TCR sequences encoding the same protein were pooled, out-of-frame sequences were removed, and the abundance of each clonotype was computed. TCR sequences supported by only a single read were excluded from analysis. Among the metrics used to describe the repertoires were Shannon entropy, Gini index, clonality, richness, and the frequency of TCRs shared between repertoires. Through fastp at Q25 and MiXCR, TCRdb rebuilt clones from the public reads, retaining in-frame beta chains. Each record represents a unique CDR3 protein, reported with the most common genes and DNA among its rows. The V and J calls shown here were made by TCRdb, not taken from the authors' results. A total of about 35,000 distinct CDR3 sequences appear in this sample, roughly 20% of them only once. The top ten constitute about 8.3% of the sample.

Interpreted using the paper, the time point label stands for: after trial treatment. According to the study, the label for this sample's treatment or condition signals: LDRT plus nivolumab, ipilimumab, low-dose cyclophosphamide and aspirin (RACIN trial). Donors were enrolled in RACIN, a single-arm phase I dose-escalation trial combining nivolumab, ipilimumab, aspirin, low-dose cyclophosphamide and low-dose radiotherapy. To be eligible, a patient needed to have an advanced solid tumor that was TIL-negative. The receptor was derived from a female donor with ovarian cancer. The sequences come from PBMCs, collected after low-dose radiotherapy plus immunotherapy.

The DNA is TGTGCCAGCACCAGGACAGGGGGCGCGGGGGAGCAGTACTTC. The translation is CASTRTGGAGEQYF. The chain was built from TRBV28 and TRBJ2-7, and 11 junctional nucleotides match TRBD1. Clipping removes 7 bases from V and 7 bases from J, with 9 as the unmatched junction base count. From the germline V gene, CDR1 is MDHEN and CDR2 is SYDVKM. The CDR3 contains 14 residues, cysteine and phenylalanine counted. Only CDR3 DNA remains: 42 bases, in frame from the first base.